This T cell receptor beta chain derives from a study of Graves' ophthalmopathy and Graves' hyperthyroidism. RNA served as the template for amplifying TCR beta CDR3 regions. Second-round multiplex PCR came after first-round RT-PCR with HTBI primers. TCRdb used MiXCR to reprocess the multiplex PCR reads, holding one entry per CDR3 protein. The table includes roughly 160,000 distinct CDR3 sequences, 37% detected once. Other autoimmune diseases, uncontrolled infections, pregnancy or lactation excluded patients from enrollment. This clonotype showed up many times. What it binds is unknown. Whole-study results and caveats: This model predicted ophthalmopathy progression (sensitivity roughly 70%, specificity 72.22%). In blood appeared most of the expanded thyroid clonotypes whose frequency exceeded 0.001.

From germline, CDR1 is SGHTA and CDR2 FQGNSA. This CDR3 comprises 14 residues. The ends lost 5 bases at V and 5 bases at J; junction bases unmatched: 4. This receptor was obtained from a woman aged 40 to 50 with Graves' ophthalmopathy. Sequencing was performed on peripheral blood. J is TRBJ1-1 and V is TRBV7-2; 11 positions match TRBD1. In DNA form, the CDR3 reads TGTGCCAGCAGCGGCGGGACAGGGGGTACTGAAGCTTTCTTT. Encoded protein: CASSGGTGGTEAFF.